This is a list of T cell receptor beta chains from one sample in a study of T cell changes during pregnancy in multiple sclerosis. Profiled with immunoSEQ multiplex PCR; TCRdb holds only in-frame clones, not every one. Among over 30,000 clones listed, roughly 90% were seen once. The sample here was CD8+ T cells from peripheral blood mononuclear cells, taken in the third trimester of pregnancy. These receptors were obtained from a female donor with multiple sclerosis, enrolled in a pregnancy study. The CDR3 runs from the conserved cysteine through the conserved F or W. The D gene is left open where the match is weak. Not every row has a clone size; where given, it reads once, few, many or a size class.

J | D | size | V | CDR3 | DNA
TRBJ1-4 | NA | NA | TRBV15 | CATSRVGDDEKLFF | TGTGCCACCAGCAGAGTAGGGGATGATGAAAAACTGTTTTTT
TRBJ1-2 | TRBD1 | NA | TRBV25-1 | CASSGQGAVGYTF | TGTGCCAGCTCGGGACAGGGGGCGGTTGGCTACACCTTC
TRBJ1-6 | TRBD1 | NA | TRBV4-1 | CASSQDRGTGDSPLHF | TGCGCCAGCAGCCAAGATCGTGGGACAGGGGATTCACCCCTCCACTTT
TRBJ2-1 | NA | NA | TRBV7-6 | CASSFGQTNEQFF | TGTGCCAGCAGCTTCGGACAGACCAATGAGCAGTTCTTC
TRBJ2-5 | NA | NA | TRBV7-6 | CASSFDGDSGGSAQYF | TGTGCCAGCAGCTTCGATGGCGATAGCGGCGGGTCGGCCCAGTACTTC
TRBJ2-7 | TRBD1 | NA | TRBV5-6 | CATGTGSVEQYF | TGTGCCACCGGGACAGGGTCCGTCGAGCAGTACTTC
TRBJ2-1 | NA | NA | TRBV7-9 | CASSPGSYNEQFF | TGTGCCAGCAGCCCCGGGTCTTACAATGAGCAGTTCTTC
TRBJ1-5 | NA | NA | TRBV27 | CASSLSLGDQPQHF | TGTGCCAGCAGTTTATCGCTCGGTGATCAGCCCCAGCATTTT
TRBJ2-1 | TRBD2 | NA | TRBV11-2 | CASSLETSPVPYNEQFF | TGTGCCAGCAGCTTAGAGACTAGCCCTGTCCCCTACAATGAGCAGTTCTTC
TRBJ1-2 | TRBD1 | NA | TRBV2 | CASHAGQGIDGYTF | TGTGCCAGCCACGCCGGACAGGGAATTGATGGCTACACCTTC
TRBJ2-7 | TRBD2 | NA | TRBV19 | CASSLTSGTSYEQYF | TGTGCCAGTAGTTTGACTAGCGGGACCTCCTACGAGCAGTACTTC
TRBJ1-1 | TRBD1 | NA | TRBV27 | CASSQGAGTEAFF | TGTGCCAGCAGTCAGGGGGCCGGGACTGAAGCTTTCTTT
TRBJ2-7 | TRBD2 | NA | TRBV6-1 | CASSERLAGGYEQYF | TGTGCCAGCAGTGAGAGACTAGCGGGGGGCTACGAGCAGTACTTC
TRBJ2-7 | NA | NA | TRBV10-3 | CAISADYEQYF | TGTGCCATCAGTGCAGACTACGAGCAGTACTTC
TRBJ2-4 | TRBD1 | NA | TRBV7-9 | CASSPGTGTEVWYF | TGTGCCAGCAGCCCAGGAACCGGGACAGAGGTTTGGTACTTC
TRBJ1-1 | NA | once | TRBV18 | CASSPPAGFDTEAFF | TGTGCCAGCTCACCACCGGCGGGGTTCGACACTGAAGCTTTCTTT
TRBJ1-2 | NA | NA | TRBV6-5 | CASSYSIGEVGYTF | TGTGCCAGCAGTTACTCGATAGGGGAAGTTGGCTACACCTTC
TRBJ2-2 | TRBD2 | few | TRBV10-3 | CATGLGGTGELFF | TGTGCCACGGGACTAGGGGGGACCGGGGAGCTGTTTTTT
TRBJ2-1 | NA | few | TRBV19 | CASSIERNSYNEQFF | TGTGCCAGTAGTATAGAGAGAAACAGTTACAATGAGCAGTTCTTC
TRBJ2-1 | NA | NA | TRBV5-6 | CASSLSWGGSYNEQFF | TGTGCCAGCAGCTTGTCCTGGGGGGGCAGTTACAATGAGCAGTTCTTC
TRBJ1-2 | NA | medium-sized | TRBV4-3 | CASSQAPSEGGYTF | TGCGCCAGCAGCCAAGCCCCTTCCGAGGGCGGCTACACCTTC
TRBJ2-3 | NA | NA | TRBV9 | CASSEGLPPSTDTQYF | TGTGCCAGCAGCGAGGGACTCCCTCCTAGCACAGATACGCAGTATTTT
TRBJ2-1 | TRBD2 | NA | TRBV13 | CASSRGGDNEQFF | TGTGCCAGCAGCCGGGGGGGCGACAATGAGCAGTTCTTC
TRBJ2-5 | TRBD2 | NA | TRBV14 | CASSQESGVHQETQYF | TGTGCCAGCAGCCAAGAAAGCGGGGTGCACCAAGAGACCCAGTACTTC
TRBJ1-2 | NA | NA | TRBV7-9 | CASSRIHSGAYGYTF | TGTGCCAGCAGCCGGATTCACTCAGGGGCCTATGGCTACACCTTC
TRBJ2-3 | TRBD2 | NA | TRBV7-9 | CASSRTSGGALDTQYF | TGTGCCAGCAGTCGGACTAGCGGGGGGGCGTTAGATACGCAGTATTTT
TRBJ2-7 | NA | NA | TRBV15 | CATSRVGGRGEYF | TGTGCCACCAGCAGAGTCGGTGGCAGGGGGGAGTACTTC
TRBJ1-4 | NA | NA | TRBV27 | CATRGGEGEKLFF | TGTGCCACCCGAGGGGGTGAAGGTGAAAAACTGTTTTTT
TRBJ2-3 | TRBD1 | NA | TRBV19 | CASSTGTGGADTQYF | TGTGCCAGTAGTACCGGGACAGGGGGCGCAGATACGCAGTATTTT
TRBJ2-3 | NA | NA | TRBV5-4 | CASSPTGMGTDTQYF | TGTGCCAGCAGCCCCACGGGGATGGGGACAGATACGCAGTATTTT
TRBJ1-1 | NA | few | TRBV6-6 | CASSYSTQEAFF | TGTGCCAGCAGTTACTCGACTCAAGAAGCTTTCTTT
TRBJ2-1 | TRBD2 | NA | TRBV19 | CASSIMGLAGDNEQFF | TGTGCCAGTAGTATAATGGGACTAGCGGGGGACAATGAGCAGTTCTTC
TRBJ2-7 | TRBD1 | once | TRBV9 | CASSADRGFYEQYF | TGTGCCAGCAGCGCCGACAGGGGGTTCTACGAGCAGTACTTC
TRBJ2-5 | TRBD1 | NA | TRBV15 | CATSSRDRAMTQYF | TGTGCCACCAGCAGTAGGGACAGGGCAATGACCCAGTACTTC
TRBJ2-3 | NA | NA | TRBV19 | CASAHGSSDTQYF | TGTGCCAGTGCTCACGGGAGTTCAGATACGCAGTATTTT
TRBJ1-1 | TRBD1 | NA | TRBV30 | CAWSVAGGNTEAFF | TGTGCCTGGAGTGTTGCAGGGGGCAACACTGAAGCTTTCTTT
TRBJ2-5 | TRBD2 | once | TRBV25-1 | CASNQDGGVRETQYF | TGTGCCAGCAACCAGGACGGGGGGGTGAGAGAGACCCAGTACTTC
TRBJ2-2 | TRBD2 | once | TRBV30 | CAWRTSGEGGELFF | TGTGCCTGGAGGACTAGCGGGGAAGGCGGGGAGCTGTTTTTT
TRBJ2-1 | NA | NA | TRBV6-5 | CASSYRPGGSNEQFF | TGTGCCAGCAGTTACCGGCCAGGGGGGAGCAATGAGCAGTTCTTC
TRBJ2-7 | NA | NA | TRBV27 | CASGGLSGSHEQYF | TGTGCCAGCGGGGGGTTATCGGGCTCGCACGAGCAGTACTTC
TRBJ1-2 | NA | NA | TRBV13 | CASSPRRGQYGYTF | TGTGCCAGCAGCCCCCGGCGGGGGCAATATGGCTACACCTTC
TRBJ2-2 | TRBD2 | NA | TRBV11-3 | CASSPTSGNTGELFF | TGTGCCAGCAGCCCGACTAGCGGAAACACCGGGGAGCTGTTTTTT
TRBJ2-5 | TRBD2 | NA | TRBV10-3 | CAISGLGGQETQYF | TGTGCCATCAGTGGTTTGGGGGGGCAAGAGACCCAGTACTTC
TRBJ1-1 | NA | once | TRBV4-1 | CASSQGRGGTEAFF | TGCGCCAGCAGCCAAGGTAGAGGGGGTACTGAAGCTTTCTTT
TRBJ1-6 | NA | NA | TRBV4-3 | CASSQGSGSSYNSPLHF | TGCGCCAGCAGCCAAGGGTCGGGGAGCTCCTATAATTCACCCCTCCACTTT
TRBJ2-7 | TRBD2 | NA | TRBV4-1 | CASSTPGTSVDEQYF | TGCGCCAGCAGCACACCCGGGACTAGCGTGGACGAGCAGTACTTC
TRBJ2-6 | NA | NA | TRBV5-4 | CASSYRSPSGANVLTF | TGTGCCAGCAGCTATCGGAGCCCCTCTGGGGCCAACGTCCTGACTTTC